This is a list of T cell receptor beta chains from one sample in a study of T cell responses to AZD1222 COVID-19 vaccine. Repertoires were generated with immunoSEQ multiplex PCR, while TCRdb's copy carries only in-frame clones and drops some. The sample consists of around 95,000 clones, about 87% of them appearing once. The sequences come from peripheral blood, collected on day 0 of AZD1222 vaccination. Receptors were obtained from an adult in good health. The CDR3 runs from the conserved cysteine through the conserved F or W. A D gene is named only where the DNA matches it firmly. Clone size is given for some rows only: seen once, a few or many times, or a class if the clone is expanded.

j_call d_call clone_size v_call cdr3_nt cdr3_aa
TRBJ1-5 - - TRBV7-9 TGTGCCAGCAGCTTAGCGGATCAGCCCCAGCATTTT CASSLADQPQHF
TRBJ1-1 - once TRBV30 TGTGCCTGGAGTGTCCAGGACAGCACTGAAGCTTTCTTT CAWSVQDSTEAFF
TRBJ2-1 TRBD1 - TRBV6-6 TGTGCCAGCAGTCAAGCCGGGACAGACTACAATGAGCAGTTCTTC CASSQAGTDYNEQFF
TRBJ1-6 - - TRBV11-3 TGTGCCAGCAGCTTAGAGGAGAGCATGGGTTCACCCCTCCACTTT CASSLEESMGSPLHF
TRBJ1-1 TRBD1 - TRBV7-3 TGTGCCAGCAGCTTGCAGGGGGCGGGAACTGAAGCTTTCTTT CASSLQGAGTEAFF
TRBJ1-2 TRBD1 - TRBV19 TGTGCCAGTAGGGACAGGGTTGATGGCTACACCTTC CASRDRVDGYTF
TRBJ1-1 - - TRBV12-2 TGTGCAAGTCGCTTAGCGGTTGGGGGCGACATGAACACTGAAGCTTTCTTT CASRLAVGGDMNTEAFF
TRBJ2-2 - - TRBV29-1 TGCAGCGTTGAAGCTGGGGCCGGGGAGCTGTTTTTT CSVEAGAGELFF
TRBJ2-7 - - TRBV2 TGTGCCACTTCAAAACCGGGGGACTACGAGCAGTACTTC CATSKPGDYEQYF
TRBJ2-7 TRBD1 - TRBV4-3 TGCGCCAGCAGCCAAGGGACAGGGGGGCCCTACGAGCAGTACTTC CASSQGTGGPYEQYF
TRBJ2-3 TRBD2 - TRBV28 TGTGCCAGCAGTTTTCTCCGGGGTGGACTAGCGGGAGGTGCGACAGATACGCAGTATTTT CASSFLRGGLAGGATDTQYF
TRBJ2-3 - - TRBV13 TGTGCCAGCAGCTTAGTAATCCCCTGGGCTGCAGCGGGCCACACAGATACGCAGTATTTT CASSLVIPWAAAGHTDTQYF
TRBJ1-4 TRBD1 - TRBV7-8 TGTGCCAGCAGCCGTGGGACAGGGGGCTGGGCAACTAATGAAAAACTGTTTTTT CASSRGTGGWATNEKLFF
TRBJ1-1 - - TRBV6-5 TGTGCCAGCAGTAACCCGGGACGGGCGAACACTGAAGCTTTCTTT CASSNPGRANTEAFF
TRBJ1-2 - - TRBV9 TGTGCCAGCAGCGTAGCACAAGATAACTATGGCTACACCTTC CASSVAQDNYGYTF
TRBJ2-7 - - TRBV5-1 TGCGCCAGCAGCTTGGGGGCATACCAGTACTTC CASSLGAYQYF
TRBJ2-1 - once TRBV6-2/TRBV6-3 TGTGCCAGCAGCCCCGACTCTCCGGAGCAGTTCTTC CASSPDSPEQFF
TRBJ2-3 - - TRBV9 TGTGCCAGCAGCACCATGGACGGCCGTAGCACAGATACGCAGTATTTT CASSTMDGRSTDTQYF
TRBJ2-7 - - TRBV7-9 TGTGCCAGCAGCCCCCTGGTAAAGGGTCAGTACTTC CASSPLVKGQYF
TRBJ2-3 - - TRBV2 TGTGCCAGCAGCTTAGACAGAGCTAGCACAGATACGCAGTATTTT CASSLDRASTDTQYF
TRBJ1-1 - - TRBV12-3/TRBV12-4 TGTGCCAGCAGTCCCCGTAGGGACACTGAAGCTTTCTTT CASSPRRDTEAFF
TRBJ2-7 - - TRBV2 TGTGCCAGCAGTTCCTACGTCTACGAGCAGTACTTC CASSSYVYEQYF
TRBJ2-1 TRBD2 - TRBV29-1 TGCAGCGTTGATCCCATCGGGACTAGCGGGATAAATGAGCAGTTCTTC CSVDPIGTSGINEQFF
TRBJ1-5 - - TRBV3-1/TRBV3-2 TGTGCCAGCAGCCAATCTCGGGATCAGCCCCAGCATTTT CASSQSRDQPQHF
TRBJ2-5 - once TRBV7-8 TGTGCCAGCAGCTTAGCGTGGGGAATGGAAGAGACCCAGTACTTC CASSLAWGMEETQYF
TRBJ1-6 - - TRBV7-9 TGTGCCAGCAGCTTTGAAAATTCACCCCTCCACTTT CASSFENSPLHF
TRBJ1-5 TRBD1 - TRBV6-5 TGTGCCAGCAGTTACTCGACCAGGGGGGATCAGCCCCAGCATTTT CASSYSTRGDQPQHF
TRBJ1-6 TRBD1 - TRBV4-3 TGCGCCAGCAGCCAGGGGACAGGGACAGATTCACCCCTCCACTTT CASSQGTGTDSPLHF
TRBJ1-2 - - TRBV2 TGTGCCAGCAGCGAGCCGCCGGGTCATGGCTACACCTTC CASSEPPGHGYTF
TRBJ2-2 - - TRBV2 TGTGCCAGCACCAGGACTATACTAAGGAACACCGGGGAGCTGTTTTTT CASTRTILRNTGELFF
TRBJ1-2 - - TRBV12-5 TGTGCTAGTGGTTTGACGACAGGATCCTTTGGCTACACCTTC CASGLTTGSFGYTF
TRBJ2-2 - - TRBV29-1 TGCAGCGTTGGTAGTTTCGTTGGCGGGGAGCTGTTTTTT CSVGSFVGGELFF
TRBJ1-5 TRBD1 few TRBV2 TGTGCCAGCAGTTCCCGGACAGGGGATAGCAATCAGCCCCAGCATTTT CASSSRTGDSNQPQHF
TRBJ1-1 - once TRBV11-3 TGTGCCAACACCGTTACGGAAGGGAACACTGAAGCTTTCTTT CANTVTEGNTEAFF
TRBJ2-3 - once TRBV6-4 TGTGCCAGCAGTGTAGGAGATACGCAGTATTTT CASSVGDTQYF
TRBJ2-1 TRBD2 - TRBV4-2 TGTGCCAGCAGTCTTAGGCGGGAGTACAATGAGCAGTTCTTC CASSLRREYNEQFF
TRBJ2-1 TRBD2 - TRBV2 TGTGCCAGCAGTGCCACGGGACTAGGGGGATACAATGAGCAGTTCTTC CASSATGLGGYNEQFF
TRBJ2-1 TRBD2 - TRBV27 TGTGCCAGCAGTTTAAGGGTAATGACTAGCGGGAGAGGGGGTATTGATGAGCAGTTCTTC CASSLRVMTSGRGGIDEQFF
TRBJ2-3 - - TRBV6-4 TGTGCCAGCAGTGACTCGATACAGCCCACAGATACGCAGTATTTT CASSDSIQPTDTQYF